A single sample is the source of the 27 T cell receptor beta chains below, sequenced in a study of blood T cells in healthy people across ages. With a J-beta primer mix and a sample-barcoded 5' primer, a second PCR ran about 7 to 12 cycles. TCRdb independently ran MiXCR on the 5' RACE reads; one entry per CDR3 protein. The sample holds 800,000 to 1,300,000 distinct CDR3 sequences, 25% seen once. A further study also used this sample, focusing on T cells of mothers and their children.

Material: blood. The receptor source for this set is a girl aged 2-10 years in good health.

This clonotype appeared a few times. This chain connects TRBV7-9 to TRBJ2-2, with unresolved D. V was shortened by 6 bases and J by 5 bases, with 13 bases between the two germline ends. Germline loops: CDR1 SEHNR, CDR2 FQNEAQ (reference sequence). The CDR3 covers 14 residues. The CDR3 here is CASSHDGNTGELFF. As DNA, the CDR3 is TGTGCCAGCAGTCACGATGGGAATACCGGGGAGCTGTTTTTT.

The CDR3 DNA reads as TGTGCCAGCTCCGACGAATTGACCGGGGAGCTGTTTTTT. Its translation: CASSDELTGELFF. The chain has TRBV18 and TRBJ2-2; no clear D. The CDR3 sequence is 13 residues long. Trimming removed 6 bases at V and 5 bases at J, with 10 bases between. Germline assignment: CDR1 KGHSH and CDR2 LQKENI.

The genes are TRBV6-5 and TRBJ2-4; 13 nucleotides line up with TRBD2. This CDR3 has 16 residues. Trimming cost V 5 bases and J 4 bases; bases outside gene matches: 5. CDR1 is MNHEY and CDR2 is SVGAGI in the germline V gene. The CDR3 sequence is CASSPRLAGGKNIQYF. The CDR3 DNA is TGTGCCAGCAGTCCCAGACTAGCGGGGGGAAAAAACATTCAGTACTTC.

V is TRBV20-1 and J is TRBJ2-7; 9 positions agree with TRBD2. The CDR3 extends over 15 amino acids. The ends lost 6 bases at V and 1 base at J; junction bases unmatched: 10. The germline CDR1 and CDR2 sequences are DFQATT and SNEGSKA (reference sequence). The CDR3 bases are TGCAGTGCAAGTCAGACTAGCGGCTATTCCTACGAGCAGTACTTC. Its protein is CSASQTSGYSYEQYF.

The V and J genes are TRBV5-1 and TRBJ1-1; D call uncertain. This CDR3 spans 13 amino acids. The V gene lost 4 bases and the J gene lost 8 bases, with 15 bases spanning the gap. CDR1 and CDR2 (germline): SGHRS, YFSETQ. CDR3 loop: CASSPGTVGEAFF. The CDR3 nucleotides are TGCGCCAGCAGCCCTGGAACTGTAGGAGAAGCTTTCTTT.

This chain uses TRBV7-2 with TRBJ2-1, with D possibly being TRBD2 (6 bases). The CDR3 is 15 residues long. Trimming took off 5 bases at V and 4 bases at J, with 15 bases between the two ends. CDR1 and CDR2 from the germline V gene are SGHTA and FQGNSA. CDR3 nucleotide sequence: TGTGCCAGCAGCCCCCGGGGCGGGACTTACAATGAGCAGTTCTTC. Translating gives CASSPRGGTYNEQFF.

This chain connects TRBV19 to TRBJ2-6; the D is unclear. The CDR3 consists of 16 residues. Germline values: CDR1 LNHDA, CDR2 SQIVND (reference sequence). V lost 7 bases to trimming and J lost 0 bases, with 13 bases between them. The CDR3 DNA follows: TGTGCCAGTACCACTCGAGACGGCTCTGGGGCCAACGTCCTGACTTTC. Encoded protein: CASTTRDGSGANVLTF.

The CDR3 coding sequence is TGTGCCAGCAGCTTAGTCCCCGGACAGGGGTCCGGAGAGACCCAGTACTTC. As protein: CASSLVPGQGSGETQYF. V and J are TRBV11-2 and TRBJ2-5, with 9 bases aligning to TRBD1. The CDR3 length is 17 residues. Trimming took 1 base from V and 4 from J; bases not matched to a gene: 10. The germline V gene has CDR1 SGHAT and CDR2 FQNNGV.

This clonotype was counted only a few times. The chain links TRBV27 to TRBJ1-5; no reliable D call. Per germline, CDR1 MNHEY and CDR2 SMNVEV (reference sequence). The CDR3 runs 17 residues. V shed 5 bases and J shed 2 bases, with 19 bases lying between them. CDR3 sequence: CASSPRYALGRNQPQHF. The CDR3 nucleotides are TGTGCCAGCAGTCCTAGGTATGCCCTCGGGCGCAATCAGCCCCAGCATTTT.

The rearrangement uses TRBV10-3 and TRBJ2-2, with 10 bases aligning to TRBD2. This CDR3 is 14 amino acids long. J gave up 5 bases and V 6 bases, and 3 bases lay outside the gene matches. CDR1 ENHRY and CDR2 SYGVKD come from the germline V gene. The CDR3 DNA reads TGTGCCATCAGCAGGACTAGCGGTACCGGGGAGCTGTTTTTT. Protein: CAISRTSGTGELFF.

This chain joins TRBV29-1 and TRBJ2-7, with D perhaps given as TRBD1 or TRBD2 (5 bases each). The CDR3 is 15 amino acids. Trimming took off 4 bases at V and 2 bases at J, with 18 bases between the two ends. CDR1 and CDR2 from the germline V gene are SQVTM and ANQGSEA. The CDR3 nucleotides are TGCAGCGTTGTTCCGGTGAGGGCAGGGACCTACGAGCAGTACTTC. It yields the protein CSVVPVRAGTYEQYF.

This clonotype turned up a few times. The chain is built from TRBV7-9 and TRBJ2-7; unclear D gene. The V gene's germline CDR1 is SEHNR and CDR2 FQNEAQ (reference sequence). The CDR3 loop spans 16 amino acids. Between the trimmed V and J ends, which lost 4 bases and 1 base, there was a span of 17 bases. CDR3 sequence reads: CASSSPRATPSYEQYF. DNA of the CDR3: TGTGCCAGCAGCTCCCCCCGGGCTACACCTTCCTACGAGCAGTACTTC.

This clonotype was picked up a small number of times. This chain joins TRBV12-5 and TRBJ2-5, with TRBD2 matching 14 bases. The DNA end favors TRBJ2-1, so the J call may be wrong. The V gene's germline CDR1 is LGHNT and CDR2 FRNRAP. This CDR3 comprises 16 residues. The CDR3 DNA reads TGTGCTAGTGGTTCCCAGACTAGCGGGGGGGCTGATGAGCAGTTCTTC. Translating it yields CASGSQTSGGADEQFF.

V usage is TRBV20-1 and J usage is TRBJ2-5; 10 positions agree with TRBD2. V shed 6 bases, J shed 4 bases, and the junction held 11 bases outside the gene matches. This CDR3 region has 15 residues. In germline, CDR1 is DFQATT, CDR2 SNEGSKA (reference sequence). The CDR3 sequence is CSAKASGSHLETQYF. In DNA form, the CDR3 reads TGCAGTGCGAAGGCTAGCGGGAGCCATTTAGAGACCCAGTACTTC.

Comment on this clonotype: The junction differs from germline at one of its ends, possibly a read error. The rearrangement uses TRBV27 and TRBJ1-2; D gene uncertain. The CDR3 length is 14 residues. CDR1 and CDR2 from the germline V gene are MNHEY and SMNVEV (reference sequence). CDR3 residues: CAGSYTGNYDGCTF. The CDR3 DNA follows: TGTGCCGGCAGTTATACGGGTAACTACGATGGCTGCACCTTC.

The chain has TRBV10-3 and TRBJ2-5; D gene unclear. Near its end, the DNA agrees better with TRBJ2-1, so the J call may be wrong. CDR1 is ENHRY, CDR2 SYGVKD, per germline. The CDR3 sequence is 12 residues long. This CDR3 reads CAISESLSEQFF. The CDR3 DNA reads TGTGCCATCAGTGAGTCCTTATCGGAGCAGTTCTTC.

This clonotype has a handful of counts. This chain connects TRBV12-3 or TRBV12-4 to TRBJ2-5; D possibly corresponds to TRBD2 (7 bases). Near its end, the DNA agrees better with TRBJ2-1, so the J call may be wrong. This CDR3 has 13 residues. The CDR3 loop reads CASSRGGAYEQFF. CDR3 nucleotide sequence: TGTGCCAGCAGCCGAGGGGGGGCGTATGAGCAGTTCTTC.

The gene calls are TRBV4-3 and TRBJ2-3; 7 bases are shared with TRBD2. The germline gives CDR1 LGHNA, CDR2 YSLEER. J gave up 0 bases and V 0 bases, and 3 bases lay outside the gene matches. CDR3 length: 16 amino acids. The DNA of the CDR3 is TGCGCCAGCAGCCAAGAGGATAGCGGGAGCACAGATACGCAGTATTTT. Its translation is CASSQEDSGSTDTQYF.

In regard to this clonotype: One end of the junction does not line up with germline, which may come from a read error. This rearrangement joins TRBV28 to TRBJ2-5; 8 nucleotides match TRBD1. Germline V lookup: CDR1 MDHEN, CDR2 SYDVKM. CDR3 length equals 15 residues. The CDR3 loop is CASRDRVGAYNERFF. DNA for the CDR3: TGTGCCAGCAGGGACAGGGTCGGAGCCTACAATGAGCGGTTCTTC.

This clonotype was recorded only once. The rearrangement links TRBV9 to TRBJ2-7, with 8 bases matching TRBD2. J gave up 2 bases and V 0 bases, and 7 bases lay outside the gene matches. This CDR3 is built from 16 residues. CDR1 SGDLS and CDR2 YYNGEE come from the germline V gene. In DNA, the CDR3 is TGTGCCAGCAGCGTAGAAGGGGCGGGAGGTACCTACGAGCAGTACTTC. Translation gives CASSVEGAGGTYEQYF. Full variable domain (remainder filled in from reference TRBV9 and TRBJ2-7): DSGVTQTPKHLITATGQRVTLRCSPRSGDLSVYWYQQSLDQGLQFLIQYYNGEERAKGNILERFSAQQFPDLHSELNLSSLELGDSALYFCASSVEGAGGTYEQYFGPGTRLTVT.

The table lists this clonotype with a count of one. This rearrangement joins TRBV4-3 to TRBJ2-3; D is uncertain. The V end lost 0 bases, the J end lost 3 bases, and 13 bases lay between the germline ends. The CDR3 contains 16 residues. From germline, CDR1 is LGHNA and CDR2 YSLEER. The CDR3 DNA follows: TGCGCCAGCAGCCAAGATAGTAGCCAGCCGACAGATACGCAGTATTTT. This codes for CASSQDSSQPTDTQYF.

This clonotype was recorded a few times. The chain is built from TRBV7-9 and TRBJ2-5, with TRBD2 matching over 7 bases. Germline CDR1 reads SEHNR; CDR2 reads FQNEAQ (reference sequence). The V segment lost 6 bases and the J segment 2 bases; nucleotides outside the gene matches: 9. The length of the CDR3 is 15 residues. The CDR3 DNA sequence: TGTGCCAGCAGGGCTAGCGGAGAAGGACAAGAGACCCAGTACTTC. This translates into CASRASGEGQETQYF.

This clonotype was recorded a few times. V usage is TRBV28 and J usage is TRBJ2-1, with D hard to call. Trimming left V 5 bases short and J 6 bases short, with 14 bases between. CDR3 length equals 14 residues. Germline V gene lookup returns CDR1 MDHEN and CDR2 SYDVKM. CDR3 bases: TGTGCCAGCAGTACGGGCCTCGACCTCAATGAGCAGTTCTTC. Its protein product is CASSTGLDLNEQFF.

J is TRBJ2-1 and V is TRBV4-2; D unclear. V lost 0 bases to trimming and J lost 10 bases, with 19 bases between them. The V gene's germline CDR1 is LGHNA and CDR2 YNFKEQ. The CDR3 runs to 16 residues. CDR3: CASSQDRSGLPYEQFF. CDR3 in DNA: TGTGCCAGCAGCCAAGATAGGTCGGGTCTTCCCTACGAGCAGTTCTTC.

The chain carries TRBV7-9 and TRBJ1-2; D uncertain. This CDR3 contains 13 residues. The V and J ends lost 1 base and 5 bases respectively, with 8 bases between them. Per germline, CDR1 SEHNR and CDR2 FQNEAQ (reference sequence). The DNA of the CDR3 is TGTGCCAGCAGCTTAGATTTCCCTTATGGCTACACCTTC. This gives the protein CASSLDFPYGYTF.

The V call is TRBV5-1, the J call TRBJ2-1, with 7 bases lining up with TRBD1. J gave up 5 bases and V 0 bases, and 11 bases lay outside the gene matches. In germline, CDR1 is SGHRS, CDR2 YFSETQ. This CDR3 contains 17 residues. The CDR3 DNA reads TGCGCCAGCAGCTTGGATGTGAAGACAGGGATGAACAATGAGCAGTTCTTC. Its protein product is CASSLDVKTGMNNEQFF.

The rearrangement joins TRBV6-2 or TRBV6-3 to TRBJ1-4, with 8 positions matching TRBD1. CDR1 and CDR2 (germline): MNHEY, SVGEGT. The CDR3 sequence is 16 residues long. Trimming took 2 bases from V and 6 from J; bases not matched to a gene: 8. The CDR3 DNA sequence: TGTGCCAGCAGTTACCCTCCGGACAGGGCGGATGAAAAACTGTTTTTT. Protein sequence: CASSYPPDRADEKLFF.